This TCR beta chain was profiled in a study of blood T cell repertoires in COVID-19. V was clipped by 6 bases and J by 5 bases, with 10 bases between them. CDR1 is SNHLY, CDR2 FYNNEI, per germline. The CDR3 consists of 12 residues. TCRdb's copy holds only in-frame clones and misses some; the assay was immunoSEQ multiplex PCR. The sample has over 150,000 clones; about 83% are singletons. The J gene is TRBJ1-2, the V gene TRBV2; TRBD1 might be the D (5 bases). The clonotype originates from a woman of 80 years or more with COVID-19, enrolled during active disease. The source material was peripheral blood. Here the CDR3 DNA reads TGTGCCAGCAGAAAGGACATATATGGCTACACCTTC. Its translation is CASRKDIYGYTF.